Only one count was recorded for the clone carrying this T cell receptor beta chain. The data originate from a study of blood T cell repertoires in COVID-19. Study as a whole: There were acute and convalescent COVID-19 samples, and they came from the United States, Italy and Spain.

After removal of 4 bases from V and 0 bases from J, the junction contained 5 bases not matched to a gene. CDR3 size: 15 residues. Germline V gene sequence: CDR1 MNHEY, CDR2 SVGAGI. Original analysis: The authors estimated nucleated cell counts from reference gene primer amplification. Method: immunoSEQ multiplex PCR; TCRdb's copy keeps in-frame clones and lacks some. V, J and clone size are taken as reported in that table, and D and trimming were inferred from the DNA itself. Of under 200,000 clones listed, roughly 90% are singletons. This sequence joins TRBV6-5 and TRBJ2-7, with 8 bases aligning to TRBD1. This clonotype originated in an older woman who had recovered from COVID-19. Sequences were obtained from peripheral blood. DNA of the CDR3: TGTGCCAGCAGTTCCGGGACAGGAGGCTCCTACGAGCAGTACTTC. Residues: CASSSGTGGSYEQYF.